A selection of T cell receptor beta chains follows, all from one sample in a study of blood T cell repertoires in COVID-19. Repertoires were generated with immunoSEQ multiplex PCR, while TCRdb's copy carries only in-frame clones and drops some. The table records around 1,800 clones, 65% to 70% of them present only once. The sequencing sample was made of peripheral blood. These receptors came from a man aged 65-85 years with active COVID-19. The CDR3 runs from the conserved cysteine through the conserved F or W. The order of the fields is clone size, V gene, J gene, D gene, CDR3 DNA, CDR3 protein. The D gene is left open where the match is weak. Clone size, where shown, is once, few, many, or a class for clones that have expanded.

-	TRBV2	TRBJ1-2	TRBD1	TGTGCCAGCAACAGCCAGGGGGCCTATGGCTACACCTTC	CASNSQGAYGYTF
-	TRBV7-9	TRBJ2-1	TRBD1	TGTGCCAGTTCATCAGGGGACAGGGGGCATGAGCAGTTCTTC	CASSSGDRGHEQFF
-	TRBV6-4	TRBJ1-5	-	TGTGCCAGCAGTGAGTATGGGACTGGCAATCAGCCCCAGCATTTT	CASSEYGTGNQPQHF
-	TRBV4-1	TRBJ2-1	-	TGCGCCAGCAGCCAAGCGGGAACCGGGACAACCCTCAATGAGCAGTTCTTC	CASSQAGTGTTLNEQFF
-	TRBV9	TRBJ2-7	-	TGTGCCAGCAGCGTAGAGGGCCTGGGAGTGGGGGAGCAGTACTTC	CASSVEGLGVGEQYF
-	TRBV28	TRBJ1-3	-	TGTGCCAGCAGCCTTGACAGTCGAACTGGAAACACCATATATTTT	CASSLDSRTGNTIYF
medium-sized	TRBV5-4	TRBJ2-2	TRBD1	TGTGCCAGCAGCTTGGACAGGGGAATTTGGACCGGGGAGCTGTTTTTT	CASSLDRGIWTGELFF
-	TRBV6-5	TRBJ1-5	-	TGTGCCAGCAGTTACCAGGGGACGCAGCCCCAGCATTTT	CASSYQGTQPQHF
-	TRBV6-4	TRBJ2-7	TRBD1	TGTGCCAGCGCCACAGGGGACGGCTACGAGCAGTACTTC	CASATGDGYEQYF
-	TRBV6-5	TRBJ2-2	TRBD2	TGTGCCAGCAGCGGGGGGGGAGCGAACACCGGGGAGCTGTTTTTT	CASSGGGANTGELFF
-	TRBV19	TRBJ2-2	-	TGTGCCAGTACCCAGACATTCGGGGAGCTGTTTTTT	CASTQTFGELFF
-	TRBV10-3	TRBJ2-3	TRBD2	TGTGCCATCAGAAACCCTGGGACTAGCGGACTCACAGATACGCAGTATTTT	CAIRNPGTSGLTDTQYF
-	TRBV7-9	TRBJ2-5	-	TGTGCCAGCAGCTGGGACTCACAAGAGACCCAGTACTTC	CASSWDSQETQYF
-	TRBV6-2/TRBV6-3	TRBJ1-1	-	TGTGCCAGCAGTTCGCTTAGAGGCACTGAAGCTTTCTTT	CASSSLRGTEAFF
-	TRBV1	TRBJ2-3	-	TGCACCAGCAGCGGGGTGGGGACTAGCGGGGGCACAGATACGCAGTATTTT	CTSSGVGTSGGTDTQYF
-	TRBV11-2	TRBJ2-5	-	TGTGCCAGCAGCTTAGATGGCCCCACCAGGGGCAGATGGGAGACCCAGTACTTC	CASSLDGPTRGRWETQYF
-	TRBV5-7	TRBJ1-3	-	TGTGCCGTCGCACGCGGGTTTGGGATCGGAAACACCATATATTTT	CAVARGFGIGNTIYF
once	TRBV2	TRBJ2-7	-	TGTGCCAGCACCCCATCCCAGGGGGGTTACCACGAGCAGTACTTC	CASTPSQGGYHEQYF
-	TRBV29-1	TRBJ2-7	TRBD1	TGCAGCGTTACGGGGACAGGGGCATCCTACGAGCAGTACTTC	CSVTGTGASYEQYF
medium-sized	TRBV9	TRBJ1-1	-	TGTGCCAGCAACCGAGAACTGGAGGGAGAAGCTTTCTTT	CASNRELEGEAFF
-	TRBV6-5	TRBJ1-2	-	TGTGCCAGCAGTTACTCCTCCCAGGGGTCCGATGGCTACACCTTC	CASSYSSQGSDGYTF
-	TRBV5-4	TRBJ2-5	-	TGTGCCAGCAGCCCCTATAGAGGAACTGAGGGAGAGACCCAGTACTTC	CASSPYRGTEGETQYF
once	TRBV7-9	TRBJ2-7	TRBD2	TGTGCCAGCAGCGGGAGGGCAGCTTACGAGCAGTACTTC	CASSGRAAYEQYF
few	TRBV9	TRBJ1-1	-	TGTGCCAGCAGCCCGACAGAGAACACTGAAGCTTTCTTT	CASSPTENTEAFF
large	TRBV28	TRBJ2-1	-	TGTGCCAGCAGTTTGTCGGGGATAGACAATGAGCAGTTCTTC	CASSLSGIDNEQFF
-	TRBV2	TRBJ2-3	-	TGTGCCAGCACAATTTCAGATACGCAGTATTTT	CASTISDTQYF
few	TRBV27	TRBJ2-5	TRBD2	TGTGCCAGCAGCCTTAAAATGCGGGGGGTGCAAGAGACCCAGTACTTC	CASSLKMRGVQETQYF
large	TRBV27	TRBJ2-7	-	TGTGCCAGCAGTCCTACGGCGCAGGGCGAGCAGTACTTC	CASSPTAQGEQYF
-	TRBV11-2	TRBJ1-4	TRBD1	TGTGCCAGCAGCTTAGCGGGACAGCCTAATGAAAAACTGTTTTTT	CASSLAGQPNEKLFF
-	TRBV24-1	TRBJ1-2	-	TGTGCCACGGGGGGGTTAGGCGGCTACACCTTC	CATGGLGGYTF
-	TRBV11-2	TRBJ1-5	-	TGTGCCAGCAGCTCTAACAGGGTCGGGCAGCCCCAGCATTTT	CASSSNRVGQPQHF
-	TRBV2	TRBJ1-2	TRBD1	TGTGCCAGCACCCTAAACCAGGGGGCCATTGGCTACACCTTC	CASTLNQGAIGYTF